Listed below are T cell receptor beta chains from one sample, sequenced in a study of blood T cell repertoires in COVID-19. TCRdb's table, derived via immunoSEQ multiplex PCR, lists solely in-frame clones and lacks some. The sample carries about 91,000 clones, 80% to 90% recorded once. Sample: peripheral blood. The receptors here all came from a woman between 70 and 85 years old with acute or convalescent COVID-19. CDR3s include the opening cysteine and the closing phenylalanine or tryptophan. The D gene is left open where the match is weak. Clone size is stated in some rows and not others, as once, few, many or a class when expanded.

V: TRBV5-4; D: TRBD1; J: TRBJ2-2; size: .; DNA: TGTGCCAGCAGCGTCCGGGACAGGGTCCACACCGGGGAGCTGTTTTTT; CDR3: CASSVRDRVHTGELFF
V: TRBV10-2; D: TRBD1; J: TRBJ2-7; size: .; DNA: TGCGCCACCCAGAAAGGGACAGGGGGCGCCCACTACGAGCAGTACTTC; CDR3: CATQKGTGGAHYEQYF
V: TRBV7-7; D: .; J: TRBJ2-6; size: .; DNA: TGTGCTAGCAGCGAGACAGTAGCTAAGGACCCTTCTGGGGCCAACGTCCTGACTTTC; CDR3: CASSETVAKDPSGANVLTF
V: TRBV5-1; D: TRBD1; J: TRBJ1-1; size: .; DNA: TGCGCCAGCAGCGACTGGGACAGAAACACTGAAGCTTTCTTT; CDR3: CASSDWDRNTEAFF
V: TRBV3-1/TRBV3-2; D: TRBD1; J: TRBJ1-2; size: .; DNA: TGTGCCAGCAGCCGGCAGGGGGCCTATGGCTACACCTTC; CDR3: CASSRQGAYGYTF
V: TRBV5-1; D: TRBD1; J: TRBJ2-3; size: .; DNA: TGCGCCAGCAGCAAGGAGGACAGGGGTCCGGCAGATACGCAGTATTTT; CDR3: CASSKEDRGPADTQYF
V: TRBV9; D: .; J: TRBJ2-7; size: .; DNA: TGTGCCAGCAGCCTCCGGGACAAAAACTACGAGCAGTACTTC; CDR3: CASSLRDKNYEQYF
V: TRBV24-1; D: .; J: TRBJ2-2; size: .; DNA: TGTGCCACCAGCTCCGGGAACACCGGGGAGCTGTTTTTT; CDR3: CATSSGNTGELFF
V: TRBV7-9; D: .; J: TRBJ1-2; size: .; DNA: TGTGCCAGCAGCTTAGGACGGGACAATTACACCTTC; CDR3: CASSLGRDNYTF
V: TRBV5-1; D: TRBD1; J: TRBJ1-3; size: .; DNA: TGCGCCAGTAGACTCGGACAGGGGGGGAGCTCTGGAAACACCATATATTTT; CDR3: CASRLGQGGSSGNTIYF
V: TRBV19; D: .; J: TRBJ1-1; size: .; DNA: TGTGCCACCCGGGACAATTCCTGGACTGAAGCTTTCTTT; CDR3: CATRDNSWTEAFF
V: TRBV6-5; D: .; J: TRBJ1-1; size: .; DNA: TGTGCCAGCAGTCCAACCACAGTATACACTGAAGCTTTCTTT; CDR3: CASSPTTVYTEAFF
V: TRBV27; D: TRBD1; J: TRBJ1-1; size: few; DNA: TGTGCCAGCAGTTTCCGCAGGACAGGGGGCGAAGCTTTCTTT; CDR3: CASSFRRTGGEAFF
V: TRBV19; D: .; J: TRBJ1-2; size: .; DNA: TGTGCCAGTAGTATAGATGACAGGTCCTCCCTTAACTATGGCTACACCTTC; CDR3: CASSIDDRSSLNYGYTF
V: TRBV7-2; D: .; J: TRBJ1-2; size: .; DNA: TGTGCCAGCAGTCCCGGCGGGATATATGGCTACACCTTC; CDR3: CASSPGGIYGYTF
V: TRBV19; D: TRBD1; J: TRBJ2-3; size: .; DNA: TGTGCCAGTAGCCGACAGGGGGCTTTGGCAGATACGCAGTATTTT; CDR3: CASSRQGALADTQYF
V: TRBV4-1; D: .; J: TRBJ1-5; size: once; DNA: TGCGCCAGCAGCCAATTTCCGAGGCAGCCCCAGCATTTT; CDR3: CASSQFPRQPQHF
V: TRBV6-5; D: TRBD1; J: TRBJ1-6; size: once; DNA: TGTGCCAGCAGTTACGGGGACAGGGGTAAATCACCCCTCCACTTT; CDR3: CASSYGDRGKSPLHF
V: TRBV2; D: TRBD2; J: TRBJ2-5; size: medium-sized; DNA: TGTGCCAGCAACGGGAGGGGGGTCCAAGAGACCCAGTACTTC; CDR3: CASNGRGVQETQYF
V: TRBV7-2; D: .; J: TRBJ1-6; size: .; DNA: TGTGCCAGCAGCCCACACGTGTTGGGGGCAGGGACACCCCTCCACTTT; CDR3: CASSPHVLGAGTPLHF
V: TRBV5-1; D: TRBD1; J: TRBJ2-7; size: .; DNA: TGCGCCAGCAGCTTGGGACAGGGTAATCCCTACGAGCAGTACTTC; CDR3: CASSLGQGNPYEQYF
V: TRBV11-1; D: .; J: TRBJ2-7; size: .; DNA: TGTGCCAGCAGCCGTCTAGGAGGGGCAGAGCAGTACTTC; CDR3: CASSRLGGAEQYF
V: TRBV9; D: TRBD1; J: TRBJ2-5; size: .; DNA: TGTGCCAGCAGCTTGCAGCAGGGGGCAGGAGAGACCCAGTACTTC; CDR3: CASSLQQGAGETQYF
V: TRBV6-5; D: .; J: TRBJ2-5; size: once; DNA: TGTGCCAGCAGGGTGGATGGCAGGTTCCAAGAGACCCAGTACTTC; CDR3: CASRVDGRFQETQYF